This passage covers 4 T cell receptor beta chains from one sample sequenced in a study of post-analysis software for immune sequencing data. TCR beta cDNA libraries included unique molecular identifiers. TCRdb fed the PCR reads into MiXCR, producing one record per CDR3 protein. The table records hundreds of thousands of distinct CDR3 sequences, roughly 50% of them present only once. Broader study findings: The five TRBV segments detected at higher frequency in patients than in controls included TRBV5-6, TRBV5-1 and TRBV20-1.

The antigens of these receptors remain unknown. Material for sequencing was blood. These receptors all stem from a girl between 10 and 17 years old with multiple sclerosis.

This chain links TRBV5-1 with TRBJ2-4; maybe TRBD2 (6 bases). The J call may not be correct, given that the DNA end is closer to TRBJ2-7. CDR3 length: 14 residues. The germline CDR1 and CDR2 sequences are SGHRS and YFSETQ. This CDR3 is CASSSGTETYEQYF. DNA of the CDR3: TGCGCCAGCAGCTCCGGGACTGAGACCTACGAGCAGTACTTC.

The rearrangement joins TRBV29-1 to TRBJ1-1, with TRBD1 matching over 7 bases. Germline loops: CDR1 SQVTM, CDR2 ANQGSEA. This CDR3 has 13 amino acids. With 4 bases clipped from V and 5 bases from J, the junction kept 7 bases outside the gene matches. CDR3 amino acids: CSVVAGRGTEAFF. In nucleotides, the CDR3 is TGCAGCGTTGTCGCCGGCAGGGGGACTGAAGCTTTCTTT.

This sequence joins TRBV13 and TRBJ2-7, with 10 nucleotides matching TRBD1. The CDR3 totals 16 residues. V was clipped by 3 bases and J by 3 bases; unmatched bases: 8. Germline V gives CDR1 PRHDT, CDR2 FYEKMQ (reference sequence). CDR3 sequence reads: CASSLISDRGGYEQYF. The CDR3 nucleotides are TGTGCCAGCAGCTTGATCTCGGACAGGGGGGGCTACGAGCAGTACTTC. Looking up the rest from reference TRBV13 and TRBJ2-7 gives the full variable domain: AAGVIQSPRHLIKEKRETATLKCYPIPRHDTVYWYQQGPGQDPQFLISFYEKMQSDKGSIPDRFSAQQFSDYHSELNMSSLELGDSALYFCASSLISDRGGYEQYFGPGTRLTVT.

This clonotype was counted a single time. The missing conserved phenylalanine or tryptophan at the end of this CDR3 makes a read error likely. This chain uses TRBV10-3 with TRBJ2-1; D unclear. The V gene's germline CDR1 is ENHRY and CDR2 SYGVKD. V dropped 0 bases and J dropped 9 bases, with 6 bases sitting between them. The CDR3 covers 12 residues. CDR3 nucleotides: TGTGCCATCAGTGAGTCTGCGCCTGAGCAGTTCCTC. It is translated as CAISESAPEQFL.